The T cell receptor beta chain under discussion was sequenced for a study of cytomegalovirus exposure and HLA in healthy donors. Donors had nominal health at sampling but likely had unrecorded immune exposures. PCR primers comprised 60 Vbeta and 13 Jbeta primers. The repertoire was sequenced with immunoSEQ multiplex PCR; TCRdb's copy has only in-frame clones and lacks some. Among 150,000 or so clones listed, 70% to 80% were seen once. The V segment lost 4 bases and the J segment 9 bases; nucleotides outside the gene matches: 13. Germline V gene lookup returns CDR1 SGHNT and CDR2 YYREEE (reference sequence). The CDR3 has 15 residues.

This chain joins TRBV5-4 and TRBJ1-1, with 9 bases aligning to TRBD1. The sample was PBMCs. The source of this sequence is a female donor in good health and CMV-seronegative. The DNA for the CDR3 is TGTGCCAGCAGCCCAAATGCTGGACAGGGGTTAAAAGCTTTCTTT. As protein: CASSPNAGQGLKAFF.